A single sample gave rise to the 9 T cell receptor beta chains below, sequenced in a study of T-cell memory formation after mild COVID-19. TCRdb re-derived calls from the 5' RACE reads in MiXCR, one entry per CDR3 protein. The table lists 530,000 or so distinct CDR3 sequences, about 18% of them singletons. The specimen sequenced was PBMCs or a T cell subset sorted from them (not recorded which). The receptor source for this set is an adult woman who had mild COVID-19 (a few samples of this study predate the infection). Cell type and time point are not known.

This sequence joins TRBV14 and TRBJ2-7; 9 nucleotides agree with TRBD2. V lost 4 bases and J lost 3; bases outside the gene matches: 4. The CDR3 extends over 14 amino acids. The germline CDR1 and CDR2 sequences are SGHDN and FVKESK. Written as DNA, the CDR3 is TGTGCCAGCAGCCGCGGGAGGGCCTTCTACGAGCAGTACTTC. The encoded protein is CASSRGRAFYEQYF.

In its sample, this clonotype was seen many times. V is TRBV7-2 and J is TRBJ2-1; 11 nucleotides align to TRBD2. Per the germline V gene, CDR1 is SGHTA and CDR2 is FQGNSA. The CDR3 is 16 residues long. Trimming at V came to 3 bases and at J to 4 bases, leaving 5 bases not matched to a gene. CDR3 in amino acids: CASSLSGTSGYNEQFF. CDR3 sequence (DNA): TGTGCCAGCAGCTTGTCCGGGACTAGCGGTTACAATGAGCAGTTCTTC.

In its sample, this clonotype was seen a few times. The V gene is TRBV15, the J gene TRBJ1-2; D gene uncertain. The germline V gene encodes CDR1 LNHNV and CDR2 YYDKDF (reference sequence). This CDR3 has 12 residues. V was clipped by 0 bases and J by 5 bases, with 4 bases between them. This CDR3 reads CATSRDMYGYTF. The CDR3 DNA follows: TGTGCCACCAGCAGAGATATGTATGGCTACACCTTC. The complete variable domain, with remaining parts taken from reference TRBV15 and TRBJ1-2, reads DAMVIQNPRYQVTQFGKPVTLSCSQTLNHNVMYWYQQKSSQAPKLLFHYYDKDFNNEADTPDNFQSRRPNTSFCFLDIRSPGLGDTAMYLCATSRDMYGYTFGSGTRLTVV.

The sample holds a few counts of this clonotype. The chain employs TRBV9 and TRBJ2-7; 9 nucleotides agree with TRBD1. This CDR3 contains 16 residues. The germline gives CDR1 SGDLS, CDR2 YYNGEE. The junction had 6 bases not matched to a gene; V was cut back by 0 bases and J by 2 bases. The CDR3 nucleotides are TGTGCCAGCAGCGTAGCTGACGGACAGGGGACCTACGAGCAGTACTTC. Protein product: CASSVADGQGTYEQYF.

In this sample, this clonotype turned up a few times. The chain joins TRBV5-1 to TRBJ2-3; D not certain. Germline CDR1 is SGHRS and CDR2 is YFSETQ. V lost 0 bases, J lost 9 bases, and 11 bases lay in between. CDR3 length: 13 amino acids. This CDR3 is CASSLEFAGTQYF. The CDR3 DNA follows: TGCGCCAGCAGCTTGGAATTCGCTGGCACGCAGTATTTT.

The gene calls are TRBV6-6 and TRBJ1-1, with D uncertain. The V gene lost 10 bases and the J gene lost 1 base, with 13 bases spanning the gap. Germline CDR1 reads MNHNY; CDR2 reads SVGAGI (reference sequence). This CDR3 region has 13 residues. CDR3 loop: CAIRRQANTEAFF. CDR3 nucleotides: TGTGCCATTCGTAGGCAGGCGAACACTGAAGCTTTCTTT.

The table lists this clonotype with a few counts. The V gene is TRBV4-2, the J gene TRBJ2-1; D not certain. Per the germline V gene, CDR1 is LGHNA and CDR2 is YNFKEQ. Trimming shortened V by 2 bases and J by 0 bases, and 14 bases separated the two germline ends. This CDR3 has 17 residues. The CDR3 DNA is TGTGCCAGCAGCCAACCGAATGACCCCCGCTCCTACAATGAGCAGTTCTTC. As protein: CASSQPNDPRSYNEQFF.

In its sample, this clonotype was seen a few times. The chain employs TRBV4-3 and TRBJ2-7; TRBD1 is a possible D gene (5 bases). Germline-derived CDR1 and CDR2 are LGHNA and YSLEER. The V end was cut by 2 bases, the J end by 3 bases, with 8 bases between. CDR3 size: 13 residues. CDR3 coding DNA: TGCGCCAGCAGCCAAAACCAGGGCTACGAGCAGTACTTC. Translating it yields CASSQNQGYEQYF.

This clonotype appeared a few times. This sequence joins TRBV18 and TRBJ2-7; weak D call: TRBD2 (5 bases). V was cut by 0 bases and J by 3 bases, with 9 bases left in between. The CDR3 length is 14 residues. The germline gives CDR1 KGHSH, CDR2 LQKENI. The CDR3 sequence: CASSPPSRGYEQYF. CDR3 bases: TGTGCCAGCTCACCACCCTCCCGGGGCTACGAGCAGTACTTC. Supplemented by reference TRBV18 and TRBJ2-7, the full variable domain reads NAGVMQNPRHLVRRRGQEARLRCSPMKGHSHVYWYRQLPEEGLKFMVYLQKENIIDESGMPKERFSAEFPKEGPSILRIQQVVRGDSAAYFCASSPPSRGYEQYFGPGTRLTVT.